This T cell receptor beta chain is drawn from a study of monozygotic twins with cystic fibrosis. Study-wide context: Libraries were built from approximately 3 micrograms of fragmented DNA using about 15 PCR cycles. Overall study results and limits: The repertoire was suggested to be naive-dominated, clonality median around 0.01. In 13 of 16 pairs, V gene usage was closest to the co-twin's. Monozygotic CF twins shared more identical nucleotide clonotypes than unrelated patients.

Profiling relied on immunoSEQ multiplex PCR, and the TCRdb table lists in-frame clones only, not all of them. The sample lists around 27,000 clones; 96% were seen once. CDR1 and CDR2 from the germline V gene are SGHAT and FQNNGV. Trimming left V 8 bases short and J 8 bases short, with 10 bases between. The length of the CDR3 is 11 residues. This clone was found once. Antigen specificity is unknown. This TCR was recovered from a girl aged 2 to 10 with cystic fibrosis. The sample taken for sequencing was blood. V usage is TRBV11-2 and J usage is TRBJ1-5; D gene ambiguous. CDR3 coding DNA: TGTGCCAGCCCTGTTAAGAAGCCCCAGCATTTT. It yields the protein CASPVKKPQHF. Supplemented by reference TRBV11-2 and TRBJ1-5, the full variable domain reads EAGVAQSPRYKIIEKRQSVAFWCNPISGHATLYWYQQILGQGPKLLIQFQNNGVVDDSQLPKDRFSAERLKGVDSTLKIQPAKLEDSAVYLCASPVKKPQHFGDGTRLSIL.